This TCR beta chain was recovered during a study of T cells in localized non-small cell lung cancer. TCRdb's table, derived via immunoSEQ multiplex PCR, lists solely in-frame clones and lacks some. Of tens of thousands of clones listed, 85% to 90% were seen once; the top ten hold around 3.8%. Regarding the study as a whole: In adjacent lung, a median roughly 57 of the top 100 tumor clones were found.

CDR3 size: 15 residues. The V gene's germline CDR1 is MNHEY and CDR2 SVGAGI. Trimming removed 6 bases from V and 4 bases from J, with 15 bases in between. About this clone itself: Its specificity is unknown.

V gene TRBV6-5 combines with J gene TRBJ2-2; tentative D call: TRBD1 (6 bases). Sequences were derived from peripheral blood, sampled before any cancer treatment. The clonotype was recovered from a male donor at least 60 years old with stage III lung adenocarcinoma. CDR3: CASSPSGDTTGELFF. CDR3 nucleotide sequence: TGTGCCAGCAGCCCCTCAGGGGATACCACCGGGGAGCTGTTTTTT.